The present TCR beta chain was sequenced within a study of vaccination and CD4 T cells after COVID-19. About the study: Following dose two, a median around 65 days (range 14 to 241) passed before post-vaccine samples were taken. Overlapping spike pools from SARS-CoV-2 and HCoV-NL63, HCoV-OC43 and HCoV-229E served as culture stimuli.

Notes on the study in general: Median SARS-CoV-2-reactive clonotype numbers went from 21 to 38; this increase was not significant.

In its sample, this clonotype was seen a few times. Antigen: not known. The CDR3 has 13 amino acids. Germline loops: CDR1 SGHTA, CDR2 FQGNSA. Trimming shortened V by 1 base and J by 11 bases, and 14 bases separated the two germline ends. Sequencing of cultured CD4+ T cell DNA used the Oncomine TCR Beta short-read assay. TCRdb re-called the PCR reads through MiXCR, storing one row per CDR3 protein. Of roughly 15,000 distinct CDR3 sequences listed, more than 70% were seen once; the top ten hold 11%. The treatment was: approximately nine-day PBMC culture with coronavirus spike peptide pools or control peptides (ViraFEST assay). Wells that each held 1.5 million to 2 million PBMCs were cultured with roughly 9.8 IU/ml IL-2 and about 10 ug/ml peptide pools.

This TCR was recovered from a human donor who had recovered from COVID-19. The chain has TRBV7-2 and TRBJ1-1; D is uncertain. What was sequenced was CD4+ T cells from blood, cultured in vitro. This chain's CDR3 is CASSLEVNHGAFF. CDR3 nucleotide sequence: TGTGCCAGCAGCTTAGAGGTGAATCACGGTGCTTTCTTT.